This paragraph reports one T cell receptor (beta chain). The CDR3 loop spans 14 amino acids. The germline gives CDR1 SGHRS, CDR2 YFSETQ. Trimming removed 4 bases from V and 4 bases from J, with 14 bases in between. This sample was included in a study of cytomegalovirus exposure and HLA in healthy donors. Assay: immunoSEQ multiplex PCR; the TCRdb copy retains only in-frame clones and omits some. This table holds hundreds of thousands of clones, around 89% found once. The TCR was taken from a woman in her late teens or twenties in good health and CMV-seronegative. The sequenced material came from PBMCs. The chain combines TRBV5-1 with TRBJ2-5; maybe TRBD2 (5 bases). CDR3 sequence reads: CASSLGRERETQYF. In DNA, the CDR3 is TGCGCCAGCAGCCTTGGCCGGGAACGAGAGACCCAGTACTTC.